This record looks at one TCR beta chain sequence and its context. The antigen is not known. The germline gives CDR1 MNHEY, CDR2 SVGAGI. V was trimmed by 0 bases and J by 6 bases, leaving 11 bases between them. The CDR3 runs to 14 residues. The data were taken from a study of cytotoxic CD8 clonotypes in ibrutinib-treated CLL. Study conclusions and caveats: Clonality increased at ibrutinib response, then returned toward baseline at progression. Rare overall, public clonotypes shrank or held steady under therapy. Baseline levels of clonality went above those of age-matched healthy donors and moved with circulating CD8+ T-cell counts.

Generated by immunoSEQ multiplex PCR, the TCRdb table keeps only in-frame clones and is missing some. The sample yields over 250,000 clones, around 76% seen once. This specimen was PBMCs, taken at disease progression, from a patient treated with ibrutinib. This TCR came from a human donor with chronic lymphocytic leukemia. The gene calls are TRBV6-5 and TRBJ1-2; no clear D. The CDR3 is CASSYSPGRHGYTF. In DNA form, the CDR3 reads TGTGCCAGCAGTTACTCGCCGGGTCGGCATGGCTACACCTTC.